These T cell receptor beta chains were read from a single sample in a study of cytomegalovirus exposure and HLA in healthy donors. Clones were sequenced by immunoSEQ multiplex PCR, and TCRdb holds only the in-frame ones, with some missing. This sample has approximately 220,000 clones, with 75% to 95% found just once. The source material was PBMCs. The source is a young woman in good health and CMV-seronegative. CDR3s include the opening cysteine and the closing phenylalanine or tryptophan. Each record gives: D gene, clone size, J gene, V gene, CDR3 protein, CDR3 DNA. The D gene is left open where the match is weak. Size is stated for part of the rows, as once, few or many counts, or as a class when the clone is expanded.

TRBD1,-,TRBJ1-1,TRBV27,CASSLGTGSGTEAFF,TGTGCCAGCAGTTTAGGGACAGGGAGCGGCACTGAAGCTTTCTTT
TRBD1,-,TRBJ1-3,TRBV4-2,CASSLPGQGARNTIYF,TGTGCCAGCAGCCTACCGGGACAGGGGGCTCGAAACACCATATATTTT
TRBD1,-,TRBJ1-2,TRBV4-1,CASSQRTGDGYTF,TGCGCCAGCAGCCAACGGACAGGGGATGGCTACACCTTC
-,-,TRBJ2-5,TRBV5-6,CASTLGHFQETQYF,TGTGCCAGCACCTTGGGGCATTTCCAAGAGACCCAGTACTTC
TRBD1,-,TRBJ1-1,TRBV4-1,CASSPGTGGRWGEAFF,TGCGCCAGCAGTCCCGGGACAGGGGGCAGGTGGGGTGAAGCTTTCTTT
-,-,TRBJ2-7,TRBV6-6,CASSPLQLVSLYEQYF,TGTGCCAGCAGCCCACTGCAACTAGTCTCTCTCTACGAGCAGTACTTC
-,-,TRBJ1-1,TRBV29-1,CSTTSGGNTEAFF,TGCAGCACAACCAGCGGGGGAAACACTGAAGCTTTCTTT
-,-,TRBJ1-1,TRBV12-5,CASLMAMNTEAFF,TGTGCTAGCCTTATGGCCATGAACACTGAAGCTTTCTTT
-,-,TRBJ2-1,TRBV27,CASSSRGTSEQFF,TGTGCCAGCAGTTCACGCGGAACTAGTGAGCAGTTCTTC
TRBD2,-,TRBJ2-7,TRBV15,CATSGEGGSTYEQYF,TGTGCCACCAGCGGGGAGGGAGGGAGCACCTACGAGCAGTACTTC
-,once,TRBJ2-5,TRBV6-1,CASSDKRVETQYF,TGTGCCAGCAGTGATAAGCGGGTGGAGACCCAGTACTTC
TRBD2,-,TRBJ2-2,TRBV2,CASSEVRATSRTGELFF,TGTGCCAGCAGTGAAGTTAGGGCGACTAGCAGAACCGGGGAGCTGTTTTTT
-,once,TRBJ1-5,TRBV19,CASSIRLPRDQPQHF,TGTGCCAGTAGTATCCGGCTCCCGCGGGATCAGCCCCAGCATTTT
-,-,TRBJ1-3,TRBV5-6,CASSPDFSGNTIYF,TGTGCCAGCAGCCCGGACTTCTCTGGAAACACCATATATTTT
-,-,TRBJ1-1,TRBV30,CAWVVATEAFF,TGTGCCTGGGTGGTGGCCACTGAAGCTTTCTTT
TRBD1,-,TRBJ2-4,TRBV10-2,CASRDGTGGDIQYF,TGCGCCAGCAGGGACGGGACAGGGGGGGACATTCAGTACTTC
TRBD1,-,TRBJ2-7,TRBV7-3,CASSLDGTGAIYEQYF,TGTGCCAGCAGCCTAGACGGGACAGGGGCGATATACGAGCAGTACTTC
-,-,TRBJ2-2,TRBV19,CASSIESVTGELFF,TGTGCCAGTAGTATTGAATCGGTAACCGGGGAGCTGTTTTTT
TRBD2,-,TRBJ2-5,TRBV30,CAWGGTSGRGETQYF,TGTGCCTGGGGGGGGACTAGCGGGAGAGGAGAGACCCAGTACTTC
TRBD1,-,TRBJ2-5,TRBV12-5,CASGSPRDRGETQYF,TGTGCTAGTGGTTCCCCCCGGGACAGGGGAGAGACCCAGTACTTC
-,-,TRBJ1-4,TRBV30,CACYVRTEKLFF,TGTGCCTGCTACGTCAGGACAGAAAAACTGTTTTTT
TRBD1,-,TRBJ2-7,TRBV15,CATSSGQGARYEQYF,TGTGCCACCAGCAGCGGACAGGGAGCGCGATACGAGCAGTACTTC
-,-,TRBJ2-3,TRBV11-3,CASSSEATDTQYF,TGTGCCAGCAGCTCCGAGGCCACAGATACGCAGTATTTT
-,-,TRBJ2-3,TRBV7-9,CASSSRDTLDTQYF,TGTGCCAGCAGTTCCCGGGACACGTTAGATACGCAGTATTTT
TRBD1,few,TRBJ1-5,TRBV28,CASSTNRGSNQPQHF,TGTGCCAGCAGTACAAACAGGGGAAGCAATCAGCCCCAGCATTTT
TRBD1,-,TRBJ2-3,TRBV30,CAWSPGQFDTQYF,TGTGCCTGGAGCCCGGGACAGTTCGATACGCAGTATTTT
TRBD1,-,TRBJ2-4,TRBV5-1,CASSPSTGNDIQYF,TGCGCCAGCAGCCCCTCGACAGGGAATGACATTCAGTACTTC
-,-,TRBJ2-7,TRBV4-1,CASSHSGKGDSYEQYF,TGCGCCAGCAGCCATTCAGGGAAGGGTGACTCCTACGAGCAGTACTTC
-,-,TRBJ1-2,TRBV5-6,CASSLPPGEGYTF,TGTGCCAGCAGCTTGCCCCCCGGGGAAGGCTACACCTTC
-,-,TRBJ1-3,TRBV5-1,CASSLAGANSRNTIYF,TGCGCCAGCAGCTTGGCAGGGGCTAACTCTAGAAACACCATATATTTT
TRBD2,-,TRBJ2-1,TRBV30,CAWRIAGNSYNEQFF,TGTGCCTGGCGAATAGCGGGGAACTCCTACAATGAGCAGTTCTTC
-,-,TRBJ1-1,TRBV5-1,CASSSPVGNMNTEAFF,TGCGCCAGCAGCTCCCCTGTCGGGAACATGAACACTGAAGCTTTCTTT
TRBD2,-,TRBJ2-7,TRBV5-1,CASSPGLAGRGWEQYF,TGCGCCAGCAGCCCGGGACTAGCGGGGCGTGGATGGGAGCAGTACTTC
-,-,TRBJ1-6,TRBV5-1,CASSLGSGISRDSPLHF,TGCGCCAGCAGCTTGGGATCAGGGATATCAAGGGATTCACCCCTCCACTTT
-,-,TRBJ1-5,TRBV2,CASSLLRGVNQPQHF,TGTGCCAGCAGTCTACTCCGGGGGGTCAATCAGCCCCAGCATTTT
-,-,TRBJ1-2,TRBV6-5,CASRKTVPNYGYTF,TGTGCCAGCAGAAAGACAGTCCCGAACTATGGCTACACCTTC
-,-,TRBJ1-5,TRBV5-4,CASSLSGQYSNQPQHF,TGTGCCAGCAGCTTGTCTGGACAGTATAGCAATCAGCCCCAGCATTTT
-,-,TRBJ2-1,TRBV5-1,CASSNRTSSYNEQFF,TGCGCCAGCAGCAACAGGACAAGCTCCTACAATGAGCAGTTCTTC
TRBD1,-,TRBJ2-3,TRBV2,CASSRDRGGTDTQYF,TGTGCCAGCAGCCGGGACAGGGGAGGAACAGATACGCAGTATTTT
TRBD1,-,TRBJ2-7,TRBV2,CASRETGTVYEQYF,TGTGCCAGCAGAGAGACCGGGACAGTCTACGAGCAGTACTTC
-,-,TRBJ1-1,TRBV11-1,CASSPDRYTEAFF,TGTGCCAGCAGCCCCGACAGGTACACTGAAGCTTTCTTT
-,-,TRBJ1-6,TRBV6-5,CASSYSRENNSPLHF,TGTGCCAGCAGTTACTCCCGGGAAAATAATTCACCCCTCCACTTT
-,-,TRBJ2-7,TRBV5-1,CASSLPRQPTYEQYF,TGCGCCAGCAGCTTACCGAGACAGCCGACCTACGAGCAGTACTTC
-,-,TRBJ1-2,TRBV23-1,CASPSREFYGYTF,TGCGCCAGTCCTTCCAGGGAATTCTATGGCTACACCTTC
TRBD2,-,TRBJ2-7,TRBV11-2,CASSLGLAGPQYEQYF,TGTGCCAGCAGCTTAGGACTAGCGGGACCTCAGTACGAGCAGTACTTC